The 32 T cell receptor beta chains below all came from one sample that was sequenced in a study of shared clonotypes between healthy human individuals. Data came from immunoSEQ multiplex PCR; TCRdb stores just in-frame clones and leaves some out. This table holds more than 1.2 million clones, about 98.5% found once. Specimen: naive CD4+ T cells sorted from blood. Noted subset: CD45RA+ positively selected. The receptors stem from a young man in good health.

V usage is TRBV25-1 and J usage is TRBJ2-1, with TRBD2 identical over 11 bases. The CDR3 has 14 residues. The J segment lost 9 bases and the V segment lost 4 bases, leaving 5 bases of the junction unmatched. Germline lookup yields CDR1 MGHDK and CDR2 SYGVNS. The CDR3 DNA reads TGTGCCAGCAGTGGACTAGCGGGACGCTTTGAGCAGTTCTTC. Translated: CASSGLAGRFEQFF.

The chain couples TRBV15 to TRBJ2-1; D is possibly TRBD1 (6 bases). Trimming left V 5 bases short and J 2 bases short, with 16 bases between. This CDR3 region has 16 residues. Germline V gives CDR1 LNHNV, CDR2 YYDKDF (reference sequence). This chain's CDR3 is CATSRNLGAAYNEQFF. The CDR3 nucleotides are TGTGCCACCAGCCGGAATTTGGGGGCAGCCTACAATGAGCAGTTCTTC.

This rearrangement joins TRBV30 to TRBJ1-1, with D unresolved. CDR1 and CDR2 from the germline V gene are GTSNPN and SVGIG (reference sequence). V lost 5 bases to trimming and J lost 5 bases, with 6 bases between them. The CDR3 is 10 amino acids. The CDR3 is CAWLQTEAFF. The CDR3, as DNA: TGTGCCTGGCTTCAGACTGAAGCTTTCTTT.

The V call is TRBV10-3, the J call TRBJ2-7, with D perhaps TRBD1 or TRBD2 (6 bases each). Germline-derived CDR1 and CDR2 are ENHRY and SYGVKD. The V end lost 10 bases, the J end lost 3 bases, and 19 bases lay between the germline ends. The CDR3 totals 14 residues. CDR3 amino acids: CATGEDATIYEQYF. The CDR3 DNA sequence: TGTGCCACAGGGGAGGATGCCACAATCTACGAGCAGTACTTC.

The V gene is TRBV29-1, the J gene TRBJ2-7; no reliable D call. Trimming pared 5 bases from V and 3 bases from J, leaving 14 bases between. The CDR3 length is 13 residues. The germline V gene encodes CDR1 SQVTM and CDR2 ANQGSEA. In DNA, the CDR3 is TGCAGCGTTAGACACATATCGGACTACGAGCAGTACTTC. Amino acids: CSVRHISDYEQYF.

This rearrangement joins TRBV18 to TRBJ2-6; a possible D gene is TRBD1 (5 bases). V lost 6 bases, J lost 2 bases, and 14 bases lay in between. The CDR3 runs to 16 residues. Germline V CDR1 and CDR2: KGHSH, LQKENI. Here the CDR3 DNA reads TGTGCCAGCTCCGGGCGGTTGGGGCCTGGGGCCAACGTCCTGACTTTC. Its translation is CASSGRLGPGANVLTF.

The chain combines TRBV6-5 with TRBJ2-7; tentative D call: TRBD2 (6 bases). The CDR3 spans 14 residues. In germline, CDR1 is MNHEY, CDR2 SVGAGI. V gave up 0 bases and J gave up 6 bases, with 12 bases separating them. The CDR3 DNA sequence: TGTGCCAGCAGTTACTCGGCAGGGCGGGGCGAGCAGTACTTC. Its protein product is CASSYSAGRGEQYF.

V gene TRBV5-1 combines with J gene TRBJ2-2, with unresolved D. CDR3 size: 15 residues. CDR1 SGHRS and CDR2 YFSETQ come from the germline V gene. V lost 0 bases to trimming and J lost 4 bases, with 10 bases between them. CDR3: CASSLAVHPTGELFF. The CDR3 coding sequence is TGCGCCAGCAGCTTGGCCGTACATCCCACCGGGGAGCTGTTTTTT.

This chain joins TRBV25-1 and TRBJ2-3; 7 positions agree with TRBD2. Germline V lookup: CDR1 MGHDK, CDR2 SYGVNS. The CDR3 covers 16 residues. The junction had 8 bases not matched to a gene; V was cut back by 4 bases and J by 1 base. CDR3 nucleotide sequence: TGTGCCAGCAGTGGACCCAGCGGGGACCGCACAGATACGCAGTATTTT. It is translated as CASSGPSGDRTDTQYF.

Comments on this clone: This sample also contains other DNA sequences that code for the same CDR3. The chain is built from TRBV7-9 and TRBJ1-5; D remains ambiguous. With 2 bases removed from V and 5 bases from J, the gap between germline ends came to 4 bases. The CDR3 spans 12 residues. Germline V gene data show CDR1 as SEHNR and CDR2 as FQNEAQ (reference sequence). The CDR3 loop reads CASSLRDQPQHF. CDR3 DNA: TGTGCCAGCAGCTTAAGGGATCAGCCCCAGCATTTT.

The chain has TRBV15 and TRBJ2-5; D is unclear. V lost 4 bases and J lost 7, with 16 bases in between. Germline assignment: CDR1 LNHNV and CDR2 YYDKDF (reference sequence). The CDR3 covers 14 residues. DNA for the CDR3: TGTGCCACCAGCACGGACCCAACCCGGCGGACCCAGTACTTC. Translated, it gives CATSTDPTRRTQYF.

The V call is TRBV7-8, the J call TRBJ1-4; unclear D gene. CDR1 SGHVS and CDR2 FQNEAQ come from the germline V gene. Trimming cost V 4 bases and J 2 bases, with 20 bases left between them. CDR3 length: 18 residues. The CDR3 sequence: CASSSAWSARPTNEKLFF. DNA for the CDR3: TGTGCCAGCAGCTCCGCGTGGTCGGCCCGCCCGACTAATGAAAAACTGTTTTTT.

The chain employs TRBV2 and TRBJ2-5, with D possibly called TRBD1 or TRBD2 (5 bases each). V gave up 7 bases and J gave up 5 bases, with 14 bases separating them. Germline assignment: CDR1 SNHLY and CDR2 FYNNEI. The CDR3 is made up of 13 amino acids. Written as DNA, the CDR3 is TGTGCCAGCACCGAGGAGAGGGGTGAGACCCAGTACTTC. Translation: CASTEERGETQYF.

V usage is TRBV6-7 and J usage is TRBJ2-7; 7 bases fit TRBD2. TRBV6-7 counts as an open reading frame of uncertain function. This CDR3 spans 17 amino acids. V gave up 5 bases and J gave up 2 bases; unmatched junction bases: 15. DNA for the CDR3: TGTGCCAGCAGTGGGTGGGGGGGTGCCCTTGAGCCCTACGAGCAGTACTTC. This translates into CASSGWGGALEPYEQYF.

The rearrangement joins TRBV6-1 to TRBJ2-2, with D possibly matching TRBD1 (6 bases). V was pared by 7 bases and J by 8 bases, with 20 bases between. CDR1 and CDR2 (germline): MNHNS, SASEGT. The CDR3 is 15 residues long. Here the CDR3 DNA reads TGTGCCAGCACCGTGATAAACAGGGCGAGTGGGGAGCTGTTTTTT. Translating it yields CASTVINRASGELFF.

This clone came up once. The CDR3 region is CSVERWGETQYF. CDR3 in DNA: TGCAGCGTTGAAAGGTGGGGAGAGACCCAGTACTTC. The V gene is TRBV29-1, the J gene TRBJ2-5, with D unclear. The germline gives CDR1 SQVTM, CDR2 ANQGSEA. The V end lost 2 bases, the J end lost 4 bases, and 8 bases lay between the germline ends. The CDR3 consists of 12 residues. Supplemented by reference TRBV29-1 and TRBJ2-5, the full variable domain reads SAVISQKPSRDICQRGTSLTIQCQVDSQVTMMFWYRQQPGQSLTLIATANQGSEATYESGFVIDKFPISRPNLTFSTLTVSNMSPEDSSIYLCSVERWGETQYFGPGTRLLVL.

The chain has TRBV29-1 and TRBJ1-2, with 7 bases lining up with TRBD1. This CDR3 contains 13 residues. The ends lost 3 bases at V and 10 bases at J; junction bases unmatched: 11. Germline assignment: CDR1 SQVTM and CDR2 ANQGSEA. The CDR3, as DNA: TGCAGCGTTGACCCCGTGGGACAGCCCGACTACACCTTC. Its translation: CSVDPVGQPDYTF.

The gene calls are TRBV7-9 and TRBJ2-7, with D tentatively TRBD1 or TRBD2 (6 bases each). The CDR3 loop spans 15 amino acids. The V gene's germline CDR1 is SEHNR and CDR2 FQNEAQ (reference sequence). Trimming removed 5 bases at V and 2 bases at J, with 16 bases between. DNA for the CDR3: TGTGCCAGCAGCACCCTGGCCGGGGGCCCCTACGAGCAGTACTTC. Translating gives CASSTLAGGPYEQYF.

V is TRBV2 and J is TRBJ2-7; D gene unclear. Trimming took off 4 bases at V and 2 bases at J, with 15 bases between the two ends. The CDR3 extends over 15 amino acids. Per the germline V gene, CDR1 is SNHLY and CDR2 is FYNNEI. The CDR3 DNA follows: TGTGCCAGCAGTGGGGCGAAAGAAGATCCCTACGAGCAGTACTTC. It codes for CASSGAKEDPYEQYF. The full variable domain, completed using reference TRBV2 and TRBJ2-7, is EPEVTQTPSHQVTQMGQEVILRCVPISNHLYFYWYRQILGQKVEFLVSFYNNEISEKSEIFDDQFSVERPDGSNFTLKIRSTKLEDSAMYFCASSGAKEDPYEQYFGPGTRLTVT.

The chain employs TRBV19 and TRBJ1-5; D may be TRBD1 (5 bases). This CDR3 is 16 amino acids long. The germline CDR1 and CDR2 sequences are LNHDA and SQIVND (reference sequence). V shed 6 bases and J shed 2 bases, with 17 bases lying between them. The CDR3, as DNA: TGTGCCAGTAGCCGCGCGTCCGGGACCCGCAATCAGCCCCAGCATTTT. Its translation is CASSRASGTRNQPQHF.

The V gene is TRBV27, the J gene TRBJ2-3; TRBD2 matches 8 bases. This CDR3 spans 15 amino acids. In germline, CDR1 is MNHEY, CDR2 SMNVEV (reference sequence). V shed 2 bases, J shed 6 bases, and the junction held 7 bases outside the gene matches. The CDR3, as DNA: TGTGCCAGCAGTTTACTTGCGGGAGGTTCGGATACGCAGTATTTT. It is translated as CASSLLAGGSDTQYF.

The chain uses TRBV5-1 and TRBJ2-1; tentatively, D is TRBD1 or TRBD2 (5 bases each). The CDR3 length is 15 residues. Germline V gene data show CDR1 as SGHRS and CDR2 as YFSETQ. The germline V and J ends were trimmed by 4 bases and 9 bases, with 20 bases remaining between them. For the CDR3, the DNA is TGCGCCAGCAGCACTGGGACCCGCGCCTTGGCTGAGCAGTTCTTC. It is translated as CASSTGTRALAEQFF.

The chain combines TRBV6-6 with TRBJ2-3; the match to TRBD1 covers 8 bases. Germline V CDR1 and CDR2: MNHNY, SVGAGI (reference sequence). The V gene end was trimmed by 6 bases and the J gene end by 1 base; junction bases not matched to a gene: 6. The CDR3 contains 15 residues. The CDR3 spells CASSPGGPRTDTQYF. The CDR3 DNA is TGTGCCAGCAGCCCAGGGGGCCCCCGCACAGATACGCAGTATTTT.

V and J are TRBV6-6 and TRBJ1-4; perhaps TRBD1 as D (5 bases). The CDR3 runs 14 residues. Germline lookup yields CDR1 MNHNY and CDR2 SVGAGI (reference sequence). Trimming stripped 6 bases from V and 8 bases from J, with 16 bases between. Written as DNA, the CDR3 is TGTGCCAGCAGACCCGGACAAGAGAGAGAAAAACTGTTTTTT. Residues: CASRPGQEREKLFF.

This chain links TRBV10-3 with TRBJ1-1; D not resolved. The CDR3 covers 15 residues. CDR1 and CDR2 from the germline V gene are ENHRY and SYGVKD. The ends were cut back, 2 bases at V and 3 bases at J, with 13 bases in the middle. The CDR3 bases are TGTGCCATCAGTGAGCATTCGGCCGGGGACACTGAAGCTTTCTTT. Protein sequence: CAISEHSAGDTEAFF.

The chain links TRBV28 to TRBJ2-5; D is unclear. The tail of the sequence fits TRBJ2-7 better, so the J call may be wrong. Germline V lookup: CDR1 MDHEN, CDR2 SYDVKM. The CDR3 is made up of 12 amino acids. DNA of the CDR3: TGTGCCAGCAGTCTCGCTGACTACGAGCAGTACTTC. Protein sequence: CASSLADYEQYF.

The V and J genes are TRBV18 and TRBJ2-3; tentatively, D is TRBD2 (5 bases). CDR1 and CDR2 (germline): KGHSH, LQKENI. The CDR3 spans 16 residues. Trimming cost V 3 bases and J 0 bases, with 13 bases left between them. CDR3 sequence reads: CASSPVQAASTDTQYF. CDR3 nucleotides: TGTGCCAGCTCACCGGTTCAAGCGGCAAGCACAGATACGCAGTATTTT.

The chain recombines TRBV27 with TRBJ2-2; 10 bases fit TRBD2. This CDR3 is built from 18 residues. The trim removed 8 bases at V and 3 bases at J, leaving 15 bases unmatched. The germline CDR1 and CDR2 sequences are MNHEY and SMNVEV (reference sequence). CDR3 sequence (DNA): TGTGCCAGCTTTTCCCACCCCGGACTAGCGGTAGACACCGGGGAGCTGTTTTTT. Translation gives CASFSHPGLAVDTGELFF.

The V call is TRBV18, the J call TRBJ2-3, with D maybe TRBD2 (5 bases). V was shortened by 5 bases and J by 0 bases, with 21 bases between the two germline ends. The CDR3 has 18 residues. Germline V gives CDR1 KGHSH, CDR2 LQKENI. Written as DNA, the CDR3 is TGTGCCAGCTCAACTATACGTAAATCGGGGTCCAGCACAGATACGCAGTATTTT. Translation: CASSTIRKSGSSTDTQYF.

This sequence joins TRBV11-3 and TRBJ2-1; the D gene is possibly TRBD2 (6 bases). The CDR3 runs 13 residues. V gave up 5 bases and J gave up 6 bases, with 11 bases separating them. From germline, CDR1 is SGHNT and CDR2 YENEEA. The chain's CDR3 is CASSHGLTNEQFF. The CDR3 DNA reads as TGTGCCAGCAGCCACGGACTAACCAATGAGCAGTTCTTC.

This clone was observed a single time. V usage is TRBV18 and J usage is TRBJ2-5; TRBD2 matches at 7 bases. J gave up 0 bases and V 1 base, and 8 bases lay outside the gene matches. Germline CDR1 KGHSH, CDR2 LQKENI. This CDR3 is built from 17 residues. The CDR3 reads CASSPLGGSGNQETQYF. CDR3 DNA sequence: TGTGCCAGCTCACCACTAGGTGGGAGCGGGAACCAAGAGACCCAGTACTTC.

The rearrangement joins TRBV18 to TRBJ2-3; 7 bases are shared with TRBD2. V lost 4 bases to trimming and J lost 0 bases; unmatched junction nucleotides: 7. The CDR3 consists of 16 residues. Per germline, CDR1 KGHSH and CDR2 LQKENI. CDR3 DNA: TGTGCCAGCTCACAACTACTAGCGACTAGCACAGATACGCAGTATTTT. Its translation: CASSQLLATSTDTQYF.